This TCR beta chain was observed in a study of metastatic and nonmetastatic thyroid tumors. Study summary: The comparison covered peripheral blood and tumor or nodule tissue in malignant and benign thyroid patients. Study-level points and caveats: It was reportedly found that TCR beta diversity was significantly higher in malignant thyroid tumors than in benign nodules, a difference seen in both blood and tumor samples.

This clone occurred many times. Its antigen remains unknown. Every patient underwent thyroid surgery untreated. With MiXCR, TCRdb called clones anew from the PCR reads. The sample contains about 15,000 clones, 24% of which appear only once. The V gene's germline CDR1 is MGHRA and CDR2 YSYEKL. Germline trimming cut 0 bases from V and 6 bases from J; bases unmatched to any gene: 7. The CDR3 is made up of 16 amino acids. The origin of this receptor is a female donor with papillary thyroid cancer or a benign thyroid nodule (not recorded which). Some clones in this sample may be carry-over from other donors' samples. The chain recombines TRBV4-1 with TRBJ2-3, with 9 bases that match TRBD2. Sequenced: tumor tissue. The CDR3 sequence: CASSQDLAGRDDTQYF. The CDR3 coding sequence is TGCGCCAGCAGCCAAGACCTAGCGGGACGGGATGATACGCAGTATTTT.